These T cell receptor beta chains were read from a single sample in a study of T cell repertoires in cytomegalovirus infection. TCRdb ran MiXCR on the reads and lists one entry per CDR3 protein. The sample lists more than 75,000 distinct CDR3 sequences; less than 30% were seen once. The antigens for these receptors are not known. The sample here was CD8+ T cells from cultured PBMCs, taken from culture after CMV antigen stimulation. The receptor set was obtained from a human donor in good health (CMV status not recorded). Some clones in this sample may be carry-over from other donors' samples. Each CDR3 is given with its conserved first and last residue. Each record gives: V gene, D gene, J gene, clone size, CDR3 protein, CDR3 DNA. A D gene is named only where the DNA matches it firmly. Clone size appears in some rows only: once, few, many, or a class for an expanded clone.

TRBV20-1,.,TRBJ2-1,few,CSARDLAGVGGEQFF,TGCAGTGCTAGAGATCTCGCGGGGGTAGGGGGTGAGCAGTTCTTC
TRBV19,TRBD1,TRBJ1-1,many,CASILYPGTGNEAFF,TGTGCCAGTATCCTTTACCCCGGGACAGGTAACGAAGCTTTCTTT
TRBV7-9,TRBD1,TRBJ2-1,many,CASSLARGQGYNEQFF,TGTGCCAGCAGCTTAGCGAGGGGACAGGGATACAATGAGCAGTTCTTC
TRBV28,.,TRBJ1-1,.,CASSYQPFSEAFF,TGTGCCAGCAGTTATCAACCCTTCTCGGAGGCTTTCTTT
TRBV5-3,.,TRBJ2-7,few,CASSVDGQLWEQYF,TGTGCCAGCAGCGTGGACGGACAGTTGTGGGAGCAGTACTTC
TRBV7-2,TRBD2,TRBJ2-5,.,CASSFSGGIQETQYF,TGTGCCAGCAGCTTTAGCGGGGGCATACAAGAGACCCAGTACTTC
TRBV7-2,TRBD1,TRBJ2-1,few,CASSFHRDRRSSYNEQFF,TGTGCCAGCAGCTTCCACCGGGACAGGCGAAGCTCCTACAATGAGCAGTTCTTC
TRBV15,.,TRBJ1-1,.,CATSRGAGATEAFF,TGTGCCACCAGCAGAGGTGCGGGTGCCACTGAAGCTTTCTTT
TRBV7-9,.,TRBJ1-5,.,CASSMGSSNQPQHF,TGTGCCAGCAGCATGGGCTCGAGCAATCAGCCCCAGCATTTT
TRBV12-3/TRBV12-4,.,TRBJ1-5,.,CASSFGDGYQPQHF,TGTGCCAGCAGTTTCGGTGACGGGTATCAGCCCCAGCATTTT
TRBV4-1,.,TRBJ2-7,.,CASSQPGNRYEQYF,TGCGCCAGCAGCCAACCGGGGAACCGCTACGAGCAGTACTTC
TRBV2,.,TRBJ1-1,.,CASNGNTEAFF,TGTGCCAGCAACGGGAACACTGAAGCTTTCTTT
TRBV19,.,TRBJ2-5,.,CASSIGAPQGTQYF,TGTGCCAGTAGTATAGGAGCACCCCAGGGGACCCAGTACTTC
TRBV19,.,TRBJ2-7,many,CASTPETSYEQYF,TGTGCCAGTACCCCGGAGACTTCCTACGAGCAGTACTTC
TRBV7-8,.,TRBJ1-1,.,CASRHYLNTEAFF,TGTGCGAGCAGACATTACCTGAACACTGAAGCTTTCTTT
TRBV19,.,TRBJ1-3,.,CASSPAILSGNTIYF,TGTGCCAGTAGTCCCGCGATCCTCTCTGGAAACACCATATATTTT
TRBV4-2,.,TRBJ2-1,few,CASSQGTSDNEQFF,TGTGCCAGCAGCCAGGGGACAAGCGACAATGAGCAGTTCTTC
TRBV7-9,.,TRBJ2-7,.,CASSLEGRPSYEQYF,TGTGCCAGCAGCTTAGAAGGCCGCCCCTCCTACGAGCAGTACTTC
TRBV6-5,.,TRBJ1-1,.,CASSYRRDLPHEAFF,TGTGCCAGCAGTTATCGTAGGGATCTGCCTCATGAAGCTTTCTTT
TRBV18,.,TRBJ1-6,.,CASSPLRRTPGGSPLHF,TGTGCCAGCTCACCGCTGAGACGGACCCCTGGGGGTTCACCCCTCCACTTT
TRBV6-2/TRBV6-3,.,TRBJ2-1,.,CASSYVSGESEQFF,TGTGCCAGCAGTTATGTATCCGGGGAGAGTGAGCAGTTCTTC
TRBV7-9,TRBD2,TRBJ2-1,.,CASSSPLGAGVSNEQFF,TGTGCCAGCAGCTCCCCTTTGGGAGCGGGAGTTAGTAATGAGCAGTTCTTC
TRBV30,.,TRBJ1-1,many,CAWSVGVENTEAFF,TGTGCCTGGAGTGTTGGAGTCGAGAACACTGAAGCTTTCTTT
TRBV7-9,.,TRBJ1-4,few,CASSQGRTRDGWEKLFF,TGTGCCAGCAGCCAGGGGAGGACCCGGGACGGTTGGGAAAAACTGTTTTTT
TRBV19,.,TRBJ1-1,.,CASIQTGMNTEAFF,TGTGCCAGTATTCAGACAGGTATGAACACTGAAGCTTTCTTT
TRBV4-1,.,TRBJ1-1,.,CASSQTVGGDTEAFF,TGCGCCAGCAGCCAAACAGTGGGTGGGGACACTGAAGCTTTCTTT
TRBV6-5,TRBD2,TRBJ2-5,many,CASSYRKRGGPETQYF,TGTGCCAGCAGTTACAGGAAGCGGGGGGGCCCGGAGACCCAGTACTTC
TRBV15,TRBD1,TRBJ1-2,few,CATRRGTENGYTF,TGTGCCACCAGAAGAGGGACAGAGAATGGCTACACCTTC
TRBV5-4,TRBD1,TRBJ1-2,few,CASSSPGQPYGYTF,TGTGCCAGCAGCTCGCCGGGACAGCCCTATGGCTACACCTTC
TRBV20-1,.,TRBJ2-1,.,CSARDTGDTGEQFF,TGCAGTGCTAGAGATACCGGGGACACGGGTGAGCAGTTCTTC
TRBV2,.,TRBJ2-3,.,CASTKRTAGGTDTQYF,TGTGCCAGCACCAAAAGGACTGCCGGCGGCACAGATACGCAGTATTTT
TRBV19,TRBD1,TRBJ2-3,.,CASSPWTGANTDTQYF,TGTGCCAGTAGTCCATGGACAGGGGCGAACACAGATACGCAGTATTTT
TRBV12-3/TRBV12-4,.,TRBJ1-2,.,CASSVGGSNYGYTF,TGTGCCAGCAGCGTAGGCGGATCTAACTATGGCTACACCTTC
TRBV3-1,.,TRBJ2-3,few,CASSQDLGDGTDTQYF,TGTGCCAGCAGCCAAGATCTGGGGGATGGCACAGATACGCAGTATTTT
TRBV25-1,.,TRBJ2-5,few,CASSAVVGQETQYF,TGTGCCAGCAGTGCCGTGGTGGGACAAGAGACCCAGTACTTC
TRBV4-2,TRBD2,TRBJ2-5,.,CASSQRPSGGGETQYF,TGTGCCAGCAGCCAACGCCCCAGCGGGGGCGGGGAGACCCAGTACTTC
TRBV20-1,.,TRBJ1-6,.,CSARDPTGAHSPLHF,TGCAGTGCTAGAGACCCGACAGGCGCACATTCACCCCTCCACTTT
TRBV7-9,TRBD1,TRBJ1-2,.,CASSLTRTGEDGYTF,TGTGCCAGCAGCTTAACTAGGACAGGGGAAGATGGCTACACCTTC
TRBV27,TRBD1,TRBJ2-7,.,CASSLSTGGSPYEQYF,TGTGCCAGCAGTTTATCAACAGGGGGCAGCCCCTACGAGCAGTACTTC
TRBV4-1,TRBD2,TRBJ2-2,.,CASSLYSGDTGELFF,TGCGCCAGCAGCCTCTACAGCGGGGACACCGGGGAGCTGTTTTTT